The present entry profiles one T cell receptor (beta chain) with its context. Only a few counts were recorded for this clone. Its cognate antigen has yet to be identified. Per-base qualities were not stored, and no clone one base away is much larger. Its CDR3 holds 13 amino acids, cysteine through phenylalanine. Of all the DNA, just the CDR3 is kept, 39 bases in frame from base 1. Trimming takes 2 bases from V and 6 bases from J, and the germline ends sit 8 bases apart. CDR1 and CDR2, per the germline V gene, are MNHEY and SVGAGI. The cohort comprised some 680 healthy bone marrow donors. At the time of sampling, every cohort member was nominally healthy, though immune exposures that went unrecorded were likely present. The donor was CMV seropositive and belonged to the group of around 300 seropositive cohort members. Every donor gave a peripheral blood sample, and the peripheral blood mononuclear cells from that sample were used for TCR beta sequencing. Genomic DNA was extracted from the blood cell samples with the Qiagen DNeasy Blood Extraction Kit.

This sample is drawn from a study of cytomegalovirus exposure and HLA in healthy donors (dated by TCRdb to about 2017). Concerning the study at large: An earlier analysis of under 600 of the donors reported 250 to 350 Gb of sequence data and 100 million to 130 million unique TCR beta sequences from some 180 million T cells. About 300 gigabases of sequencing data and 80 million or so unique TCR sequences were included in an early release covering about 700 HLA-typed donors. Of the approximately 400 genotyped donors, over 70% fell in the genetic ancestry cluster associated with self-reported Caucasian donors. The study was designed to test whether signatures of past pathogen exposure could be identified by cataloging public T cell receptors. The study used immunosequencing to profile the T cell repertoires of about 670 subjects and linked those repertoires to cytomegalovirus serostatus. A separate validation cohort of roughly 110 different subjects was used in addition to the 666-subject first cohort. To predict cytomegalovirus infection status, the study combined high-throughput TCR immunosequencing, statistical association of individual TCRs with disease status, and machine learning. To study patterns of TCR occurrence, a later analysis re-analyzed previously published TCR beta repertoires from 500 to 850 donors and added high-resolution HLA genotyping. The later analysis used no new phenotypic data to find candidate immune exposures, relying instead on TCR beta sequences and their occurrence across donors. To decide whether each TCR beta V gene segment behaved as functional or pseudogenic, an earlier analysis of 587 of the donors relied on high-throughput TCR beta sequencing. Donor age, sex, ethnicity and CMV serostatus were collected together with the repertoire data. Genome-wide SNP genotypes for about 65% of the roughly 670 donors were used in a later genetic analysis, which treated that subset as a discovery cohort. All discovery cohort repertoires had been generated on a single sequencing platform. Class I and class II HLA loci were covered by the typing at four-digit resolution. Typing coverage differed by locus: A, B, C, DRB1 and DQB1 were typed in about 629-640 donors, DQA1 in about 560, DPA1 in 600 to 610, and DPB1 in around 490. Roughly 5 DR-DQ haplotypes were handled as single units for association and clustering, since linkage in the cohort was strong. On average, 235,054 unique TCR beta nucleotide sequences were sequenced per donor among 398 genotyped donors of the cohort, with 15% to 20% of those sequences being non-productive. The paper's findings and limits, for the study overall: When HLA alleles, especially DR and DQ, strongly co-occurred, TCR associations were difficult to assign to individual alleles. A later analysis associated about 17,000 TCR beta sequences with specific HLA alleles at a false discovery rate of 0.05. Because the 87-base-pair reads could not distinguish some IMGT-functional V segments, including TRBV6-2 and TRBV6-3, those segments were excluded. A later analysis found that HLA-associated TCR beta chains were more clonally expanded and had lower generation probabilities than equally common non-associated chains. Roughly uniform sequencing depth across donors was assumed in presence/absence analyses, although this assumption may not hold. Several of the top co-occurrence clusters appeared to be linked to parvovirus B19, influenza, CMV and Epstein-Barr virus, according to a later analysis. A few of the identified cytomegalovirus-associated TCR beta chains were confirmed in vitro to be specific for cytomegalovirus antigens. Linkage disequilibrium might explain the correlated functional status among segregating V segments, but an unknown experimental factor could not be ruled out. In an earlier analysis of roughly 560 of the donors, most TCR beta V segments were observed in productive rearrangements about 90% or about 30% of the time, broadly matching IMGT annotations. Most CMV-associated TCR beta chains appeared to be HLA-restricted in a later analysis, and the HLA associations seemed to be driven largely by CMV exposure. A cluster of highly shared sequence variants was judged likely to represent a technical artifact of the sequencing pipeline. In a later analysis, the rate of TCR association differed among HLA loci, with DRB1 alleles having the most associated TCRs and HLA-C alleles having the fewest. Because HLA typing was unavailable for some donors at each locus, only the typed subset was used in association tests. Most TCR sequences were seen in very few donors, while some public TCRs were found in many individuals. V-gene and J-gene trimming of TCR beta chains was associated with a missense DCLRE1C variant in a later genetic analysis, and the association was replicated in an independent cohort. Because counts were too low, roughly 16 rarely observed V segments, including chromosome 9 orphons, were excluded from the earlier analysis of fewer than 650 of the donors. In a later genetic analysis, fewer N-insertions in productive TCRs were reported among donors in an Asian-associated ancestry cluster than the roughly 640-donor mean. CMV serostatus was the only immune exposure information available for the cohort. Cytomegalovirus status was reported to be diagnosed by the classifier with high specificity and sensitivity in both the original and validation cohorts. A further reported finding was that TCR beta sequences accurately predicted the HLA-A and HLA-B alleles for most subjects in the first cohort. This cohort had only TCR beta chains sequenced, and the lack of alpha or paired-chain data limited which features could be detected. It was suggested by the authors that the approach could potentially be generalized to other disease states and immunological phenotypes. A total of roughly 160 TCR beta chains were listed by the study as associated with cytomegalovirus.

Library preparation employed the immunoSEQ multiplex PCR assay. The multiplex PCR relied on a mix of 60 forward primers for TCR Vbeta segments and 13 reverse primers for TCR Jbeta segments. The CDR3 region of rearranged TCR beta genes was amplified from genomic DNA by a multiplex PCR assay. The Illumina HiSeq System was used to sequence the amplified TCR beta libraries as 87-base-pair reads. The authors' pipeline ran thus. Across the 670 or so repertoires, a later analysis counted around 80 million unique TCR beta chains, roughly 11 million of which were shared by at least two donors. To remove PCR and sequencing errors, raw reads were error-corrected and collapsed into unique sequences using a nearest-neighbor algorithm that merged closely related sequences. CDR3 sequences were aligned to IMGT reference sequences to assign V, D and J gene segments. For a sequence to be retained, at least a six-nucleotide match to both a V gene segment and a J gene segment was required. Rearrangements were called productive when the CDR3 lacked stop codons and stayed in frame with V and J; all others were non-productive. Following IMGT convention, CDR3 was defined as the stretch from the second conserved V-encoded cysteine to the conserved J-encoded phenylalanine. The earlier analysis of fewer than 700 of the donors excluded sequences that lacked an unambiguous match to a single V gene segment. In an earlier analysis of around 590 of the donors, a V segment was called functional when productive rearrangements were above 56.7%, and segregating when the standard deviation between donors exceeded 5%. A statistical classification framework was developed to diagnose cytomegalovirus status using the catalog of TCR beta chain sequences. V and J gene assignment, in a later analysis, came from comparing TCR nucleotide sequences with IMGT/GENE-DB human TR gene sequences. A later analysis assigned CDR3 sequences and most-parsimonious VDJ recombination scenarios with the TCRdist pipeline. In a later analysis, each TCR beta chain was defined by its CDR3 amino acid sequence together with its V-gene family, and reads without a unique V-gene family were excluded. To address suspected cross-contamination and a sequencing artifact, a later analysis removed 592 highly shared, low-generation-probability nucleotide sequences. In a later analysis, a clonal expansion index for each public chain was calculated from normalized within-repertoire ranks of inferred template counts. In a later analysis, generation probabilities were computed using a VDJ recombination model fitted to out-of-frame rearrangements, and the results were checked against IGoR. A later analysis scored TCR-TCR, TCR-HLA and TCR-CMV co-occurrence with hypergeometric tests, applying a repertoire-size bias correction to TCR pairs. A later analysis estimated false discovery rates by permuting HLA or CMV assignments 20 times. A later analysis grouped co-occurring TCRs with DBSCAN, adding TCRdist sequence similarity when clustering within HLA-allele-positive subsets. For co-occurrence clustering, repertoires with fewer than 30,000 or more than 120,000 public chains were excluded, along with about five repertoires with anomalous nucleotide sharing. TCRdb stores this immuneACCESS table with in-frame sequences only. Part of the clones is absent; in the studies checked, under half of the shortfall reflects unresolved V genes, and no reason is known for the rest. D and trimming come from the DNA, and the V and J calls and clone size come from that table. The sample table shows about 120,000 clones, and about two thirds are seen once. Jointly, the top ten make up about 7.9% of the sample.

The sequencing input was PBMCs. The origin of this receptor is a woman between 40 and 50 years old in good health and CMV-seropositive. The chain is made from TRBV6-5 and TRBJ1-5, and TRBD1 may be the D gene, going by 5 matching bases. Here the CDR3 is given as CASSYDGAQPQHF. The nucleotide sequence reads as follows: TGTGCCAGCAGTTACGATGGGGCTCAGCCCCAGCATTTT.